A selection of T cell receptor beta chains follows, all from one sample in a study of monozygotic twins with inflammatory bowel disease. TCRdb reprocessed the 5' RACE reads, with one entry per CDR3 protein and no DNA. The repertoire table contains around 400,000 distinct CDR3 sequences. What was sequenced was blood. Every receptor here comes from a human donor with ulcerative colitis or Crohn's disease, or a healthy co-twin of an affected twin (not recorded which). CDR3s include the opening cysteine and the closing phenylalanine or tryptophan.

>TRBV4-1|TRBJ1-4
CASSQEGSGLYVSGLFF
>TRBV27|TRBJ2-2
CASSLILFTGELFF
>TRBV6-2/TRBV6-3|TRBJ2-5
CASGGTGVETQYF
>TRBV4-1|TRBJ2-2
CASSLWGNAGELFF
>TRBV29-1|TRBJ1-1
CSAGNRGRTEAFF
>TRBV5-1|TRBJ2-2
CASSWGLMNTGELFF
>TRBV7-9|TRBJ2-3
CASSLGTSITDTQYF
>TRBV12-2|TRBJ2-1
CASERGIETGNNEQFF
>TRBV29-1|TRBJ1-2
CSVDTPTGPGRDGYTF
>TRBV6-5|TRBJ2-1
CASSYRTGSYEQFF
>TRBV6-8|TRBJ2-7
CASRKGGYEQYF
>TRBV3-1|TRBJ2-1
CASSQDVASFNEQFF
>TRBV20-1|TRBJ1-6
CSASGVVSPLHF
>TRBV3-1|TRBJ1-2
CASSRHRDRAGYTF
>TRBV4-2|TRBJ2-2
CASSQVQGALGELFF
>TRBV28|TRBJ1-2
CASSSSGLGKTNYGYTF
>TRBV11-2|TRBJ2-1
CASSPTLLAGGRNEQFF
>TRBV7-9|TRBJ2-7
CASSKDSSYEQYF
>TRBV2|TRBJ2-6
CASKRDGNSGANVLTF
>TRBV11-2|TRBJ1-2
CASSLGVTNYGYTF
>TRBV27|TRBJ1-6
CASSPGAGQVDSPLHF
>TRBV5-4|TRBJ1-1
CASSPARETEAFF
>TRBV3-1|TRBJ2-1
CASSRWGRGEQFF
>TRBV7-2|TRBJ2-5
CASSLVGGRETQYF
>TRBV27|TRBJ2-3
CASRMRTAYSTDTQYF
>TRBV7-2|TRBJ2-7
CASSAQGTAKHEQYF
>TRBV5-1|TRBJ1-3
CASSSQTLSIGTGGNTIYF
>TRBV29-1|TRBJ2-3
CSVVGQGAADTQYF
>TRBV2|TRBJ2-3
CASWTGFTDTQYF
>TRBV30|TRBJ1-1
CAWSEGTRLFSEAFF
>TRBV7-9|TRBJ1-6
CASSLDGNNSPLHF
>TRBV5-1|TRBJ1-1
CASSSNSLGSTEAFF
>TRBV30|TRBJ1-1
CAGQPDTEAFF
>TRBV29-1|TRBJ2-7
CSVGYKGPYEQYF
>TRBV12-3/TRBV12-4|TRBJ2-1
CASTLGGTMRNEQFF
>TRBV29-1|TRBJ2-7
CSVGTRRGLYEQYF
>TRBV20-1|TRBJ2-3
CSARGRAGSDTQYF
>TRBV7-2|TRBJ2-5
CASSLGLAIQYF
>TRBV5-6|TRBJ2-1
CASSLQTSGRHYNEQFF
>TRBV2|TRBJ2-1
CASSEARGEQFF
>TRBV11-2|TRBJ2-1
CASSFGLLAGGYNEQFF
>TRBV6-1|TRBJ1-2
CASTLRSADPYGYTF
>TRBV7-9|TRBJ1-1
CASSKGGGLEAFF
>TRBV7-3|TRBJ2-5
CASSLTADPQETQYF
>TRBV11-2|TRBJ2-7
CASSSDAAGGTYEQYF
>TRBV7-9|TRBJ2-7
CASRPSRVCSYEQYF
>TRBV24-1|TRBJ1-2
CATSSDIHYGYTF
>TRBV20-1|TRBJ2-1
CSVRTSGSSMNEQFF
>TRBV7-6|TRBJ2-1
CASSLGAGGFRDEQFF
>TRBV5-6|TRBJ2-7
CASSLARGAITYEQYF
>TRBV7-9|TRBJ2-2
CASSPDRGHFTGELFF
>TRBV11-1|TRBJ2-2
CASNPQRGGGANTGELFF
>TRBV30|TRBJ1-1
CAWSWRRLQNTEAFF
>TRBV4-1|TRBJ1-5
CASSQVLQRSQPQHF
>TRBV7-9|TRBJ1-2
CASRAPGTGDYGYTF
>TRBV6-1|TRBJ2-7
CASSATGVMYEQYF
>TRBV7-9|TRBJ2-7
CASSLLSSEYEQYF
>TRBV7-2|TRBJ2-7
CASSRFSYEQYF
>TRBV7-2|TRBJ2-7
CASSHTWTGGSFEQYF